This TCR beta chain was recovered during a study of shared clonotypes between healthy human individuals. General study findings and limits: A handful of donors shared approximately 5% of their naive CD4 clonotypes.

Remarks on this clone: Its antigen remains unknown.

Trimming cost V 2 bases and J 1 base, with 11 bases left between them. This CDR3 has 15 residues. The germline CDR1 and CDR2 sequences are KGHSH and LQKENI. The protocol was immunoSEQ multiplex PCR, while the TCRdb copy is restricted to in-frame clones and leaves out a portion. The sample holds 2 million to 2.5 million clones; approximately 95% are singletons and the top ten take over 0.1%. The sequence derives from a man between 18 and 35 years old in good health. The sample was naive CD4+ T cells sorted from blood. Subset indicated: CD45RA+ positively selected. This chain joins TRBV18 and TRBJ1-1; D may be TRBD1 (6 bases). The CDR3 DNA follows: TGTGCCAGCTCACCAACCGGGACAACGAACACTGAAGCTTTCTTT. This gives the protein CASSPTGTTNTEAFF.